This entry lists 12 T cell receptor beta chains sequenced from one sample in a study of response to subunit inactivated influenza vaccine. One entry per CDR3 protein, called by TCRdb with MiXCR from the RT-PCR reads. There are a few hundred thousand distinct CDR3 sequences in the sample; 14% occur only once, and over 8.5% lies in the top ten. The sample consisted of PBMCs from blood, taken roughly 13 days after vaccination. These receptors came from a man aged 50 to 59 who received an inactivated influenza vaccine.

This clonotype was seen ten or more times. V gene TRBV2 combines with J gene TRBJ2-1, with 8 bases aligning to TRBD2. V lost 10 bases to trimming and J lost 2 bases; unmatched junction nucleotides: 22. Germline V lookup: CDR1 SNHLY, CDR2 FYNNEI. The CDR3 runs 19 residues. The CDR3 DNA follows: TGTGCCATCTGTTTCGGGCCTGTCGGCGGGAGGATACCCTACAATGAGCAGTTCTTC. Amino acid sequence: CAICFGPVGGRIPYNEQFF.

This clonotype has ten or more counts. CDR3 in amino acids: CASSLVSGGSTDTQYF. CDR3 coding DNA: TGTGCCAGCAGCTTAGTGTCGGGGGGGAGCACAGATACGCAGTATTTT. This chain links TRBV11-2 with TRBJ2-3; TRBD2 agrees at 8 bases. After removal of 1 base from V and 0 bases from J, the junction contained 3 bases not matched to a gene. In germline, CDR1 is SGHAT, CDR2 FQNNGV. This CDR3 contains 16 residues. The full variable domain, completed using reference TRBV11-2 and TRBJ2-3, is EAGVAQSPRYKIIEKRQSVAFWCNPISGHATLYWYQQILGQGPKLLIQFQNNGVVDDSQLPKDRFSAERLKGVDSTLKIQPAKLEDSAVYLCASSLVSGGSTDTQYFGPGTRLTVL.

The chain joins TRBV4-3 to TRBJ2-5; D is unresolved. CDR3 length: 15 amino acids. Per germline, CDR1 LGHNA and CDR2 YSLEER. V lost 0 bases to trimming and J lost 2 bases, with 10 bases between them. As DNA, the CDR3 is TGCGCCAGCAGCCAAGATTTTCAGGAACAAGAGACCCAGTACTTC. It translates to CASSQDFQEQETQYF.

A few counts support this clonotype. V is TRBV6-2 or TRBV6-3 and J is TRBJ2-7, with D unclear. CDR1 is MNHEY, CDR2 SVGEGT, per germline. This CDR3 is 14 amino acids long. The V and J ends lost 2 bases and 6 bases respectively, with 14 bases between them. CDR3 nucleotide sequence: TGTGCCAGCAGTTACCGTAGTCTCTTGCGCGAGCAGTACTTC. This encodes CASSYRSLLREQYF.

This clonotype has more than one count but fewer than ten. The chain recombines TRBV11-2 with TRBJ2-7; TRBD1 agrees at 9 bases. The length of the CDR3 is 16 residues. Germline CDR1 SGHAT, CDR2 FQNNGV. J gave up 3 bases and V 5 bases, and 11 bases lay outside the gene matches. The DNA of the CDR3 is TGTGCCAGCAGCCCTTATCCCCGGACAGGGGACTACGAGCAGTACTTC. Translated: CASSPYPRTGDYEQYF.

The chain is built from TRBV7-2 and TRBJ2-3, with TRBD1 matching over 9 bases. Germline CDR1 is SGHTA and CDR2 is FQGNSA. The CDR3 is made up of 17 amino acids. The junction had 8 bases not matched to a gene; V was cut back by 2 bases and J by 2 bases. The CDR3 region is CASSLYYRGLNTDTQYF. For the CDR3, the DNA is TGTGCCAGCAGCTTATATTACAGGGGGCTTAACACAGATACGCAGTATTTT. The variable domain in full, completed from reference TRBV7-2 and TRBJ2-3, reads GAGVSQSPSNKVTEKGKDVELRCDPISGHTALYWYRQSLGQGLEFLIYFQGNSAPDKSGLPSDRFSAERTGGSVSTLTIQRTQQEDSAVYLCASSLYYRGLNTDTQYFGPGTRLTVL.

This clonotype was detected only a few times. The V gene is TRBV20-1, the J gene TRBJ2-5, with D possibly being TRBD1 or TRBD2 (5 bases each). Germline V lookup: CDR1 DFQATT, CDR2 SNEGSKA (reference sequence). The CDR3 has 15 amino acids. V gave up 0 bases and J gave up 5 bases, with 16 bases separating them. CDR3: CSARDVSGRGETQYF. CDR3 nucleotides: TGCAGTGCTAGAGATGTGTCAGGGAGAGGGGAGACCCAGTACTTC.

A few counts support this clonotype. The rearrangement links TRBV4-3 to TRBJ2-3; 7 bases are a match to TRBD2. V was clipped by 0 bases and J by 2 bases; unmatched bases: 2. The germline V gene encodes CDR1 LGHNA and CDR2 YSLEER. This CDR3 has 15 residues. The CDR3 here is CASSQEGGSTDTQYF. In DNA form, the CDR3 reads TGCGCCAGCAGCCAAGAGGGGGGGTCCACAGATACGCAGTATTTT.

This clonotype turned up a few times. The genes are TRBV15 and TRBJ2-5; possibly TRBD2 for D (6 bases). There are 14 residues in the CDR3. Per germline, CDR1 LNHNV and CDR2 YYDKDF (reference sequence). The V end was cut by 5 bases, the J end by 3 bases, with 13 bases between. The CDR3 nucleotides are TGTGCCACCAGCCATAGCGGCCAGAAAGAGACCCAGTACTTC. The encoded protein is CATSHSGQKETQYF.

This clonotype was counted between two and nine times. The genes are TRBV18 and TRBJ2-5; D gene ambiguous. In germline, CDR1 is KGHSH, CDR2 LQKENI. V lost 3 bases and J lost 5, with 7 bases in between. This CDR3 comprises 12 residues. This CDR3 is CASSPVVETQYF. As DNA, the CDR3 is TGTGCCAGCTCACCCGTAGTCGAGACCCAGTACTTC.

This clonotype was seen a handful of times. This sequence joins TRBV5-6 and TRBJ1-1; 12 nucleotides align to TRBD1. The CDR3 is 14 residues long. After removal of 3 bases from V and 7 bases from J, the junction contained 4 bases not matched to a gene. The germline V gene has CDR1 SGHDT and CDR2 YYEEEE. The CDR3 region has the DNA TGTGCCAGCAGCTGGGGACAGGGGGCGAATGAAGCTTTCTTT. Protein sequence: CASSWGQGANEAFF.

This clonotype was detected a few times. The chain joins TRBV24-1 to TRBJ2-3; possible D gene TRBD1, 6 bases. CDR3 length: 16 residues. CDR1 is KGHDR and CDR2 is SFDVKD in the germline V gene. Trimming left V 1 base short and J 4 bases short, with 14 bases between. CDR3 sequence reads: CATSDFRAGAADTQYF. In DNA form, the CDR3 reads TGTGCCACCAGTGATTTTCGGGCAGGGGCGGCAGATACGCAGTATTTT.